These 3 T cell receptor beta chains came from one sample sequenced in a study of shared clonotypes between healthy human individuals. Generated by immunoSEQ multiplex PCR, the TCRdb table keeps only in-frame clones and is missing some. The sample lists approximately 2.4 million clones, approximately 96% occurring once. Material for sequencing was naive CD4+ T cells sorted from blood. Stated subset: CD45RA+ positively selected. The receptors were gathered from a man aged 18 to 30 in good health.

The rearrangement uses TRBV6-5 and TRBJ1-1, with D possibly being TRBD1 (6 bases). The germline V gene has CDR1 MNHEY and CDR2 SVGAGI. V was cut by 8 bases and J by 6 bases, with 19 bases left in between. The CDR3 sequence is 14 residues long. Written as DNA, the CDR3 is TGTGCCAGCGTCCGACCGGGGGCAAAGGCTGAAGCTTTCTTT. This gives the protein CASVRPGAKAEAFF.

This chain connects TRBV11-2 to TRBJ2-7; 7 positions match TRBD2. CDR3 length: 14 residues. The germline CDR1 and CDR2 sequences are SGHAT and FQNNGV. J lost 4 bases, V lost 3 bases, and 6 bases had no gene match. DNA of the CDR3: TGTGCCAGCAGCTTTCCGGGACTAATTTACGAGCAGTACTTC. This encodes CASSFPGLIYEQYF.

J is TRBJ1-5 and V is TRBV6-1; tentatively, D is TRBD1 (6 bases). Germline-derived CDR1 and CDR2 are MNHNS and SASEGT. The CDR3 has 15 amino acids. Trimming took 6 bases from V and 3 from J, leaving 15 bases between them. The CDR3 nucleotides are TGTGCCAGCAGCCCCGACAGGCGACCCAATCAGCCCCAGCATTTT. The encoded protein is CASSPDRRPNQPQHF.